This note documents a single TCR beta chain sequence. The antigen remains undetermined. The source of the sample is a study of cytomegalovirus exposure and HLA in healthy donors. General study points: TCR sequences were mostly rare, though some public TCRs occurred in many donors.

The PCR made use of 60 Vbeta and 13 Jbeta primers. TCRdb's copy holds only in-frame clones and misses some; the assay was immunoSEQ multiplex PCR. There are about 130,000 clones in the sample; roughly four fifths occur only once, and roughly 1.2% lies in the top ten. The sequence was collected from a boy between 10 and 17 years old in good health and CMV-seronegative. Input material: PBMCs.

The CDR3 DNA reads TGTGCCAGCAAGGGGCAGGGAGGGTCCACTGAAGCTTTCTTT. This translates into CASKGQGGSTEAFF. The chain has TRBV2 and TRBJ1-1, with D perhaps TRBD1 (5 bases). V was clipped by 7 bases and J by 4 bases, with 16 bases between them. CDR1 and CDR2 from the germline V gene are SNHLY and FYNNEI. The CDR3 totals 14 residues.